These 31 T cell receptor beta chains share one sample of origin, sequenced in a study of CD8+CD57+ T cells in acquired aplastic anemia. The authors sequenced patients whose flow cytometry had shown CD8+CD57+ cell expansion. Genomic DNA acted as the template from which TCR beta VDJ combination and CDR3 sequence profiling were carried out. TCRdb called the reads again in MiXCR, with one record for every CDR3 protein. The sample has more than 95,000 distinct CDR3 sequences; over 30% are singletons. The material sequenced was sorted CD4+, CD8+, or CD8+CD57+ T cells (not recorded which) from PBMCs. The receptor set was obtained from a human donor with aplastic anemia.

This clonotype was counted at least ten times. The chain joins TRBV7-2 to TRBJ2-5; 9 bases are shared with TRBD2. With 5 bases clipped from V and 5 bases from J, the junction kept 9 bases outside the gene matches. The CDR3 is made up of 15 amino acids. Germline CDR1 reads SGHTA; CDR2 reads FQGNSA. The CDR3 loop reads CASSPLAGSGETQYF. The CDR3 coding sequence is TGTGCCAGCAGCCCTCTAGCGGGGAGTGGGGAGACCCAGTACTTC.

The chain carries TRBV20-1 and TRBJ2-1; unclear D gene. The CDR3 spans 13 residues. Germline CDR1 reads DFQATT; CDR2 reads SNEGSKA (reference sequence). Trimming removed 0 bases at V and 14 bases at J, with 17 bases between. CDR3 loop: CSARDELKLAEFF. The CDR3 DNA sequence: TGCAGTGCTAGAGATGAATTAAAACTCGCGGAGTTCTTC.

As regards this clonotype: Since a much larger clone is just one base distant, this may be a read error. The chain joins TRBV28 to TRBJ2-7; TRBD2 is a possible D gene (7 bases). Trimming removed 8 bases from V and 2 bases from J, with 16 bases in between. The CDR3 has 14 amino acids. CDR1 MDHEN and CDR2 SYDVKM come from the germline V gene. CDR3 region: CASAEGGRTYEQYF. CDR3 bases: TGTGCCAGCGCCGAGGGGGGGCGGACCTACGAGCAGTACTTC.

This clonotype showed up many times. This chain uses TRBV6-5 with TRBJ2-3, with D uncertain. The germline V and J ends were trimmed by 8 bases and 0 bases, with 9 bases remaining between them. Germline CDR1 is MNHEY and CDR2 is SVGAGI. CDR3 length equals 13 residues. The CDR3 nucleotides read TGTGCCAGCCAGACGGGTAGCACAGATACGCAGTATTTT. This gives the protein CASQTGSTDTQYF.

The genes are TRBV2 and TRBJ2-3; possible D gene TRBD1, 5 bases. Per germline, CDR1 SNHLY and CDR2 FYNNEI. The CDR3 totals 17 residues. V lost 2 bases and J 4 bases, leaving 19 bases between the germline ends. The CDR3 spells CASSERIRDGRADTQYF. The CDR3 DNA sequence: TGTGCCAGCAGTGAACGAATCAGGGATGGTCGGGCAGATACGCAGTATTTT.

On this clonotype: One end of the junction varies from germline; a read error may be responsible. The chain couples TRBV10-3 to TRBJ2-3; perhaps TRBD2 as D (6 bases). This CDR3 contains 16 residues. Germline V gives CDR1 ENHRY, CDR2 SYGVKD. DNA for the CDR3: TGTGCCATCAGTCAGGCGGGGAGTGCTAGCACAGATATGCAGTATTTT. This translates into CAISQAGSASTDMQYF.

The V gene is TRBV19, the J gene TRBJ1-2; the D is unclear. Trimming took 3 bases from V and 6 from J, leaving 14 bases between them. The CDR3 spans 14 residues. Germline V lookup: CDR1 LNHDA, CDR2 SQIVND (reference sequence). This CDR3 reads CASSIRTSMDGYTF. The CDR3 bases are TGTGCCAGTAGTATTAGAACCTCTATGGATGGCTACACCTTC.

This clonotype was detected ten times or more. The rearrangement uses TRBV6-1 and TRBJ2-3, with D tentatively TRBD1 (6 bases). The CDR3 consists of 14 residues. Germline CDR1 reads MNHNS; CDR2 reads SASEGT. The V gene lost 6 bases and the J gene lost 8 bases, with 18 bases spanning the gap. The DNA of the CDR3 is TGTGCCAGCAGCTTACAGGGCCGAAGGGCTACGCAGTATTTT. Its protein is CASSLQGRRATQYF.

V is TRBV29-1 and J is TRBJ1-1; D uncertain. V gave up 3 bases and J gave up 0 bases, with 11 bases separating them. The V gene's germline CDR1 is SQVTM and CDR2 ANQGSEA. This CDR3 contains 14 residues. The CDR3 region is CSVEGRLMNTEAFF. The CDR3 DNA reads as TGCAGCGTTGAGGGCCGACTAATGAACACTGAAGCTTTCTTT.

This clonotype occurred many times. CDR3 residues: CASSQEQGGYTF. Written as DNA, the CDR3 is TGCGCCAGCAGCCAAGAACAGGGAGGCTACACCTTC. V is TRBV4-1 and J is TRBJ1-2, with a possible D match to TRBD1 (6 bases). V was clipped by 0 bases and J by 8 bases, with 7 bases between them. The CDR3 is 12 residues long. Germline V gene sequence: CDR1 MGHRA, CDR2 YSYEKL.

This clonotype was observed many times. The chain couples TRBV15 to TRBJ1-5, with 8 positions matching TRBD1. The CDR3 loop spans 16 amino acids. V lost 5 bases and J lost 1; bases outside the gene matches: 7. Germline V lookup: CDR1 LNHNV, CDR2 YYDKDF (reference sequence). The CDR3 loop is CATSPQGARSNQPQHF. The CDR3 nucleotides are TGTGCCACCAGCCCCCAGGGGGCAAGGAGCAATCAGCCCCAGCATTTT.

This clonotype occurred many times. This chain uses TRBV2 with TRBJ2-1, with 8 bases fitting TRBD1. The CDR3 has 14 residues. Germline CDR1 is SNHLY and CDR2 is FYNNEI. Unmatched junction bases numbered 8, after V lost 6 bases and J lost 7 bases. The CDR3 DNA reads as TGTGCCAGCAGCTGGGACAGGTCGGAGAATGAGCAGTTCTTC. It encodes CASSWDRSENEQFF.

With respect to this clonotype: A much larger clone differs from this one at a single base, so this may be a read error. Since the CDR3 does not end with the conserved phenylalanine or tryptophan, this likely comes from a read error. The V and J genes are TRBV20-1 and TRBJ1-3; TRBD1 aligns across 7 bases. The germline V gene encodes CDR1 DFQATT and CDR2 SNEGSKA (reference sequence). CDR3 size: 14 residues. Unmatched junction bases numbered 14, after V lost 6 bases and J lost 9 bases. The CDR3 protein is CSARPQGTETTIYL. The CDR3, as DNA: TGCAGTGCGAGACCACAGGGGACGGAGACCACCATATATCTT.

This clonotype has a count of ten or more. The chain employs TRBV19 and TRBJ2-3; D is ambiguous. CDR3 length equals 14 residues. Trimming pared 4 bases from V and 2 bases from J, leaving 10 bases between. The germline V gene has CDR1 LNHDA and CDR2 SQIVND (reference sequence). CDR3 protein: CASSRGRLTDTQYF. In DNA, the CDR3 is TGTGCCAGTAGTAGAGGACGGCTCACAGATACGCAGTATTTT.

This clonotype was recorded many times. The CDR3: CASSSPLQAGRNTEAFF. In DNA form, the CDR3 reads TGTGCCAGCAGTTCCCCGTTACAGGCAGGGCGGAACACTGAAGCTTTCTTT. The chain joins TRBV12-3 or TRBV12-4 to TRBJ1-1; perhaps TRBD1 as D (5 bases). This CDR3 spans 17 amino acids. Trimming cost V 4 bases and J 1 base, with 19 bases left between them.

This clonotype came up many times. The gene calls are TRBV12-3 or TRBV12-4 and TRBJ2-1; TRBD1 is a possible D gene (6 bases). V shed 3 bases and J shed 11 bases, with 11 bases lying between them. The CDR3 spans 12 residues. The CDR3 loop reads CASSLDRSKQFF. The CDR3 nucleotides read TGTGCCAGCAGTTTGGACAGATCGAAGCAGTTCTTC.

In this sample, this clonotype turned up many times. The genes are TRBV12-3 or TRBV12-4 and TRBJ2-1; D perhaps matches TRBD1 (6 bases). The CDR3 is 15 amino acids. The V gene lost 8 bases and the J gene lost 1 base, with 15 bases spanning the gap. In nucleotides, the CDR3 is TGTGCCAGCTCTTGGGTACAGGGTTCCTACAATGAGCAGTTCTTC. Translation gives CASSWVQGSYNEQFF.

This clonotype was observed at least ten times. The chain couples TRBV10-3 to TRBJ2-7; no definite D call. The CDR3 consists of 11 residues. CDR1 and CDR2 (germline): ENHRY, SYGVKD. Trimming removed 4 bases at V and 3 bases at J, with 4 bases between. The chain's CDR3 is CAISAGYEQYF. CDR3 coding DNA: TGTGCCATCAGTGCGGGCTACGAGCAGTACTTC.

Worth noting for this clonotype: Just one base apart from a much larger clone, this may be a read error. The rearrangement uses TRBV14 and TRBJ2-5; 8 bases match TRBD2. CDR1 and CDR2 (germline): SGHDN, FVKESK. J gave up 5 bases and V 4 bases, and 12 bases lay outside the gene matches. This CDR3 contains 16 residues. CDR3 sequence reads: CASSPLGLGGRETQYF. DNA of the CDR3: TGTGCCAGCAGCCCGCTGGGACTAGGGGGGCGGGAGACCCAGTACTTC.

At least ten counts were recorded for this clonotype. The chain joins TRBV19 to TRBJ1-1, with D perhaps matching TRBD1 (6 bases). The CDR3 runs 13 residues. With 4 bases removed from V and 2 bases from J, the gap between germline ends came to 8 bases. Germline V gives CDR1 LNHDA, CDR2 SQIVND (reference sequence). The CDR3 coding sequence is TGTGCCAGTAGTACAGGGGTAAACACTGAAGCTTTCTTT. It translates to CASSTGVNTEAFF.

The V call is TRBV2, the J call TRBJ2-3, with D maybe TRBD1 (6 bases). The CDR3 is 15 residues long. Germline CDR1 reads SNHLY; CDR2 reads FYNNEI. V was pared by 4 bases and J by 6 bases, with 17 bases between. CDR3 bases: TGTGCCAGCAGTGCACAGGGACCAGCCTGGGATACGCAGTATTTT. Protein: CASSAQGPAWDTQYF.

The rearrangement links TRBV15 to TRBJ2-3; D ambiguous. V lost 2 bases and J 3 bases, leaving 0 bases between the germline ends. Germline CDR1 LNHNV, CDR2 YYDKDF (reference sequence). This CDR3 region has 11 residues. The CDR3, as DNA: TGTGCCACCAGCAGAACAGATACGCAGTATTTT. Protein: CATSRTDTQYF.

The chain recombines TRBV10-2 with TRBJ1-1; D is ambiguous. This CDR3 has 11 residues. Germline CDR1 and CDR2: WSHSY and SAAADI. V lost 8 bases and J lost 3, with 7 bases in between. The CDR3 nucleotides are TGCGCCAGCCGACAAGACACTGAAGCTTTCTTT. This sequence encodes CASRQDTEAFF.

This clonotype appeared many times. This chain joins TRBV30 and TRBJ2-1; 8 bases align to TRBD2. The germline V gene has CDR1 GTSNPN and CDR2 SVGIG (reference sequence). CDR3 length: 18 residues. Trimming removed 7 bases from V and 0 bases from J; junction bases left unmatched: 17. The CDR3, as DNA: TGTGCCTCCAAACCCACGGGTAGCGGGGTCTACTCCTACAATGAGCAGTTCTTC. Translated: CASKPTGSGVYSYNEQFF.

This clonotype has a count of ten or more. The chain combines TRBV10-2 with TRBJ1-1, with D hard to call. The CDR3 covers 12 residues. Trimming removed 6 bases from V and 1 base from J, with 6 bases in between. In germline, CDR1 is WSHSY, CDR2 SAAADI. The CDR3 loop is CASRWGNTEAFF. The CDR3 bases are TGCGCCAGCAGATGGGGGAACACTGAAGCTTTCTTT.

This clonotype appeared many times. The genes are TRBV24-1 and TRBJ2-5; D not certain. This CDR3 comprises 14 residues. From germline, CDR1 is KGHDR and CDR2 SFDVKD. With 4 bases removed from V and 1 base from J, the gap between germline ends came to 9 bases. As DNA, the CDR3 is TGTGCCACCAGTGAGGCCGACCTCCAAGAGACCCAGTACTTC. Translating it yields CATSEADLQETQYF.

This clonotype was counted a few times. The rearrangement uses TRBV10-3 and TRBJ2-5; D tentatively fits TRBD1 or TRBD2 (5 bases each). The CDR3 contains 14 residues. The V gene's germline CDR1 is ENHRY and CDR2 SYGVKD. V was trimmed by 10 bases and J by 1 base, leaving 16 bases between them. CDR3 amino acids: CATRAGGTQETQYF. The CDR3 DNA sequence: TGTGCCACCAGGGCGGGCGGCACCCAAGAGACCCAGTACTTC.

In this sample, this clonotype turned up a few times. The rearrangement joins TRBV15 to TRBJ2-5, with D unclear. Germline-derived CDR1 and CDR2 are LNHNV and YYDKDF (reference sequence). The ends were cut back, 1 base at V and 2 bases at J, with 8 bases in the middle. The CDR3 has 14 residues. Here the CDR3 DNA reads TGTGCCACCAGCAGAGGGGCGGTACAAGAGACCCAGTACTTC. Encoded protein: CATSRGAVQETQYF.

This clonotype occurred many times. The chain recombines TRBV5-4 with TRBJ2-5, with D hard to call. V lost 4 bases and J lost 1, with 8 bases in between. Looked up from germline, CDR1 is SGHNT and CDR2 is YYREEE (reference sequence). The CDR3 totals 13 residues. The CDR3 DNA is TGTGCCAGCAGCCAGCCCAGCCAAGAGACCCAGTACTTC. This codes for CASSQPSQETQYF.

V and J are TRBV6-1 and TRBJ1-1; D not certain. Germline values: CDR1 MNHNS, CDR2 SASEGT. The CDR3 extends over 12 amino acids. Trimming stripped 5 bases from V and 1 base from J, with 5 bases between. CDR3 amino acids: CASSPANTEAFF. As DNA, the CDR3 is TGTGCCAGCAGTCCGGCGAACACTGAAGCTTTCTTT.

CDR3 nucleotide sequence: TGTGCCAGCAGCTTAAGGGCTAGCAGGACAGATACGCAGTATTTT. As protein: CASSLRASRTDTQYF. The chain links TRBV11-2 to TRBJ2-3; D is possibly TRBD2 (5 bases). CDR1 and CDR2 from the germline V gene are SGHAT and FQNNGV. CDR3 length: 15 residues. Trimming took 2 bases from V and 3 from J, leaving 12 bases between them.